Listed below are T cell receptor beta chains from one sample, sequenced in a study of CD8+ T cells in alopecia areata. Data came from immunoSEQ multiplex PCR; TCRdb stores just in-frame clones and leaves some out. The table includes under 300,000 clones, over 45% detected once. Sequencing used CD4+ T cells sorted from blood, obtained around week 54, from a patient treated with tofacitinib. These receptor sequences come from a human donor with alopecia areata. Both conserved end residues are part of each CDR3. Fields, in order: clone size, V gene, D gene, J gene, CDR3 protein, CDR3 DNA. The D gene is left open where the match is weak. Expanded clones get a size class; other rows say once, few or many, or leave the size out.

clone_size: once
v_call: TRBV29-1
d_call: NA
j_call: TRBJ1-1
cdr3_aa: CSANIGFHGNTEAFF
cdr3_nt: TGCAGCGCCAACATAGGGTTCCATGGGAACACTGAAGCTTTCTTT

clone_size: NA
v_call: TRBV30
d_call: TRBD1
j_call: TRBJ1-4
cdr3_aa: CAWSDRGREKLFF
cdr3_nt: TGTGCCTGGAGTGACAGGGGGCGCGAAAAACTGTTTTTT

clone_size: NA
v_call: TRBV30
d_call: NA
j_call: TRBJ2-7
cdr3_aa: CAWSVRSSYEQYF
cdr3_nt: TGTGCCTGGAGTGTAAGGAGCTCCTACGAGCAGTACTTC

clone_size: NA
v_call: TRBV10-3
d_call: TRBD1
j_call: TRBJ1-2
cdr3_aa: CAISELDRGLGYTF
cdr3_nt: TGTGCCATCAGTGAGCTGGACAGGGGGCTTGGCTACACCTTC

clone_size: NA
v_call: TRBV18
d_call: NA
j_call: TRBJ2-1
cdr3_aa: CASSPGRISYNEQFF
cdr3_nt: TGTGCCAGCTCACCGGGACGGATCTCCTACAATGAGCAGTTCTTC

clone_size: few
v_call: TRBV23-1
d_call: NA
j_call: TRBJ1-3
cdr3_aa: CASTRDLGNTIYF
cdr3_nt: TGCGCCAGCACCAGGGACCTTGGAAACACCATATATTTT

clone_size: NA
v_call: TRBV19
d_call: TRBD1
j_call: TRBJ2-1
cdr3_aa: CASQGQNNEQFF
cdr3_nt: TGTGCCAGCCAGGGACAGAACAATGAGCAGTTCTTC

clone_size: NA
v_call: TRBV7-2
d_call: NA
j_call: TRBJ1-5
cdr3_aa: CASSLVGRHNQPQHF
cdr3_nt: TGTGCCAGCAGCTTAGTAGGGCGGCACAATCAGCCCCAGCATTTT

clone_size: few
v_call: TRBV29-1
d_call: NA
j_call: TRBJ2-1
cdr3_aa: CSVVPGTHEQFF
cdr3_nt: TGCAGCGTTGTACCGGGGACCCATGAGCAGTTCTTC

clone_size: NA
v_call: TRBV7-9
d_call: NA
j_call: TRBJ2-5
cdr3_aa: CASSHQETQYF
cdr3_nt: TGTGCCAGCAGCCATCAAGAGACCCAGTACTTC

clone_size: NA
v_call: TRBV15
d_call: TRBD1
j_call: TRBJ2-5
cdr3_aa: CATSVDRYQETQYF
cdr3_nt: TGTGCCACCAGCGTGGACAGGTACCAAGAGACCCAGTACTTC

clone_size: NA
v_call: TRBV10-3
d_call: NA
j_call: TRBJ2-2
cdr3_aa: CAISDGGTNTGELFF
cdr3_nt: TGTGCCATCAGTGATGGCGGGACGAACACCGGGGAGCTGTTTTTT

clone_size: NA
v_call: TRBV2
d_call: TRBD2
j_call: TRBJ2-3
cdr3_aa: CASRITAGGSTDTQYF
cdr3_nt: TGTGCCAGCAGGATTACCGCGGGGGGGAGCACAGATACGCAGTATTTT

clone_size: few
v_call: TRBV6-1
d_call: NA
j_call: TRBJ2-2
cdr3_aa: CASSGLANTGELFF
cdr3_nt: TGTGCCAGCAGTGGACTAGCGAACACCGGGGAGCTGTTTTTT

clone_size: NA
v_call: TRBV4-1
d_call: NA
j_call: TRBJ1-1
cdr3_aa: CASSQVSRNTEAFF
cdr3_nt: TGCGCCAGCAGCCAGGTCAGTAGGAACACTGAAGCTTTCTTT

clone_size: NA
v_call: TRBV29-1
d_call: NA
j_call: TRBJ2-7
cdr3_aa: CSVSPRTGTYEQYF
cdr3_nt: TGCAGCGTTTCCCCAAGGACGGGGACCTACGAGCAGTACTTC

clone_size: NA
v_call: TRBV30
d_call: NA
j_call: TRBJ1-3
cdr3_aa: CAWSDSSGNTIYF
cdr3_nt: TGTGCCTGGAGTGACAGCTCTGGAAACACCATATATTTT

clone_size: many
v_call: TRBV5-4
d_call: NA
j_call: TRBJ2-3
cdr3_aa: CASSDGGVDITDTQYF
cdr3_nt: TGTGCCAGCAGCGATGGGGGAGTGGACATCACAGATACGCAGTATTTT

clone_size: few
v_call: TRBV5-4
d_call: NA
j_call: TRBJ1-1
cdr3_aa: CASSLERGRNTEAFF
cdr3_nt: TGTGCCAGCAGCTTGGAACGGGGACGAAACACTGAAGCTTTCTTT

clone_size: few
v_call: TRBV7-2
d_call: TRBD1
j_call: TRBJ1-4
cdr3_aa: CASSPGQGSEKLFF
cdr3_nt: TGTGCCAGCAGCCCGGGACAGGGGAGTGAAAAACTGTTTTTT

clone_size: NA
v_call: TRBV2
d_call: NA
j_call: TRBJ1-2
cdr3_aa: CASSESTYYGYTF
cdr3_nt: TGTGCCAGCAGTGAATCCACCTACTATGGCTACACCTTC

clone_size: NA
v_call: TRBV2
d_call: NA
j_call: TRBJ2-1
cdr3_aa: CASSEVPFVAGRFF
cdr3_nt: TGTGCCAGCAGTGAAGTCCCCTTCGTGGCAGGACGGTTCTTC

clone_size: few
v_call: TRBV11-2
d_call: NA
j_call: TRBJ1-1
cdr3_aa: CASSLALWNTEAFF
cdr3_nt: TGTGCCAGCAGCCTGGCCCTGTGGAACACTGAAGCTTTCTTT

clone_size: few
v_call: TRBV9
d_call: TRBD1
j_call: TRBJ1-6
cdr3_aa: CASSGRGLSSPLHF
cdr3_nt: TGTGCCAGCAGCGGCAGGGGGCTAAGTTCACCCCTCCACTTT

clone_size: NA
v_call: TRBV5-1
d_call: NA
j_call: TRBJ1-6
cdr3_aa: CASSLAERKNNSPLHF
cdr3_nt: TGCGCCAGCAGCTTGGCCGAACGGAAAAACAATTCACCCCTCCACTTT

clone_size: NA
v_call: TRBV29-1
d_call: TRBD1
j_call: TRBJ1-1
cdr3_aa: CSASRDRVGEAFF
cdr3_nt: TGCAGCGCCTCCCGGGACAGGGTCGGTGAAGCTTTCTTT

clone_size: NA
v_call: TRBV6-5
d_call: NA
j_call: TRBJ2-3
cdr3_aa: CASSRRGRDTQYF
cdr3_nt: TGTGCCAGCAGTCGCAGGGGTAGGGATACGCAGTATTTT

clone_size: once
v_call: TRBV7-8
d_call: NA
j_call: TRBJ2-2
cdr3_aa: CASSPGKGPPGELFF
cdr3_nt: TGTGCCAGCAGTCCGGGAAAAGGACCCCCCGGGGAGCTGTTTTTT

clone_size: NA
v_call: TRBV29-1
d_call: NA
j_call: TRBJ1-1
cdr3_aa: CSVGRVEAFF
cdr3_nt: TGCAGCGTTGGGAGGGTAGAAGCTTTCTTT

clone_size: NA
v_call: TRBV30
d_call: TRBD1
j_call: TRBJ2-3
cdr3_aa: CAWRGDRADTQYF
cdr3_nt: TGTGCCTGGAGAGGGGACAGGGCAGATACGCAGTATTTT

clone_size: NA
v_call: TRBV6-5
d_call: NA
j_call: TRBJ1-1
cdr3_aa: CASSYEDMNTEAFF
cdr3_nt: TGTGCCAGCAGTTACGAGGACATGAACACTGAAGCTTTCTTT

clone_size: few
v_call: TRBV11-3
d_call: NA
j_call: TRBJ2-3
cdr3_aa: CASSPAGSQADTQYF
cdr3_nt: TGTGCCAGCAGCCCAGCCGGGTCTCAGGCAGATACGCAGTATTTT

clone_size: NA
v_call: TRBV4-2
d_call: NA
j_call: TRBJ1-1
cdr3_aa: CASSSGGNTEAFF
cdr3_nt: TGTGCCAGCAGCTCCGGGGGGAACACTGAAGCTTTCTTT

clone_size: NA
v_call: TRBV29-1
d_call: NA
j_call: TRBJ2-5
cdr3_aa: CSVHSGETQYF
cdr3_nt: TGCAGCGTCCATTCCGGAGAGACCCAGTACTTC

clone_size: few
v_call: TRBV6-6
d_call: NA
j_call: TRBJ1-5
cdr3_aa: CASSYRRDVGHQPQHF
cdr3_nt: TGTGCCAGCAGTTACAGAAGGGATGTGGGGCATCAGCCCCAGCATTTT

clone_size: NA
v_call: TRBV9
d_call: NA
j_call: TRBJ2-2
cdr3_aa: CASSVVTGELFF
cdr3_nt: TGTGCCAGCAGCGTAGTGACCGGGGAGCTGTTTTTT

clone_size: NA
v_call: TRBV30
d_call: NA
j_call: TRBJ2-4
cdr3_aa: CAWSTGTLAKNIQYF
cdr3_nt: TGTGCCTGGAGCACCGGGACTTTGGCCAAAAACATTCAGTACTTC

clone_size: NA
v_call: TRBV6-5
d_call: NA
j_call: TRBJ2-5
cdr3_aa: CASSQDYQETQYF
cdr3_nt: TGTGCCAGCAGCCAGGACTACCAAGAGACCCAGTACTTC

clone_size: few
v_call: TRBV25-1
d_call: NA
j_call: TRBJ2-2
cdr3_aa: CASRNSLIRNTGELFF
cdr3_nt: TGTGCCAGCAGGAACAGCCTCATCAGAAACACCGGGGAGCTGTTTTTT

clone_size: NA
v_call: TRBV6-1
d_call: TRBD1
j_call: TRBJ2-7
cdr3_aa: CASTLPGTGQQYF
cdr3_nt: TGTGCCAGCACCCTACCCGGGACAGGGCAGCAGTACTTC

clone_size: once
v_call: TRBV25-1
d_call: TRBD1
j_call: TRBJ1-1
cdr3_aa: CASSEGTGRTEAFF
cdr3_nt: TGTGCCAGCAGTGAGGGGACAGGGAGGACTGAAGCTTTCTTT

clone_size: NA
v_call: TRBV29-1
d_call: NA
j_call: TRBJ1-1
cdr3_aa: CSSHHGGNTEAFF
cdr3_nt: TGCAGCTCCCACCACGGGGGGAACACTGAAGCTTTCTTT

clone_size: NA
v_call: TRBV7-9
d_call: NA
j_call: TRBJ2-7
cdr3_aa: CASSLAVKEQYF
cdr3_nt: TGTGCCAGCAGCTTAGCGGTCAAGGAGCAGTACTTC

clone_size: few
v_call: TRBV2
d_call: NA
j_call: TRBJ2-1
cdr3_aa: CASSIGTGSYNEQFF
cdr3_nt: TGTGCCAGCAGTATAGGGACTGGTTCCTACAATGAGCAGTTCTTC

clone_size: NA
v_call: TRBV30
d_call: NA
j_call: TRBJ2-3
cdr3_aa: CAWSAILITQYF
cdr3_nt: TGTGCCTGGAGTGCGATCCTAATAACGCAGTATTTT

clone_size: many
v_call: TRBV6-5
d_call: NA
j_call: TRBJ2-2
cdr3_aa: CASREGAGPGELFF
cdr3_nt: TGTGCCAGCAGGGAAGGTGCGGGCCCCGGGGAGCTGTTTTTT

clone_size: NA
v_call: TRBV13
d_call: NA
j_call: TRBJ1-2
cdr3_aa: CASSLPGIGGYTF
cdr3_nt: TGTGCCAGCAGCCTGCCCGGGATTGGTGGCTACACCTTC

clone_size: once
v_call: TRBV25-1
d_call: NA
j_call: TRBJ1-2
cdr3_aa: CASSGRQQNYGYTF
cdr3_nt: TGTGCCAGCAGTGGAAGACAGCAGAACTATGGCTACACCTTC

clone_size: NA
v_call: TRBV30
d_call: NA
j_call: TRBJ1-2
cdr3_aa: CAWSGRAVMGGYTF
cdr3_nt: TGTGCCTGGAGTGGCCGGGCCGTTATGGGTGGCTACACCTTC

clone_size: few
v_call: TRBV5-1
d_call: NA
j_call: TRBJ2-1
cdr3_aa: CASSYDGISYNEQFF
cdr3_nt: TGCGCCAGCAGCTACGACGGGATCTCCTACAATGAGCAGTTCTTC

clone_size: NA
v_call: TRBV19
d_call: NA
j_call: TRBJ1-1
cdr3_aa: CASSMNTEAFF
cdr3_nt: TGTGCCAGTAGTATGAACACTGAAGCTTTCTTT

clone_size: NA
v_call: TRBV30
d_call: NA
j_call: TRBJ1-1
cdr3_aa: CAWSGNRGTEAFF
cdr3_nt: TGTGCCTGGTCCGGGAATAGGGGCACTGAAGCTTTCTTT

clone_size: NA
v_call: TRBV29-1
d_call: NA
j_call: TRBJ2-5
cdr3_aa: CSVGRMLQETQYF
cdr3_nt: TGCAGCGTTGGGCGAATGCTCCAAGAGACCCAGTACTTC

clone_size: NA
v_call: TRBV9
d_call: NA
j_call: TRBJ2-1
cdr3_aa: CASSAGLPNQQFF
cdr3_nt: TGTGCCAGCAGCGCGGGACTCCCCAATCAGCAGTTCTTC

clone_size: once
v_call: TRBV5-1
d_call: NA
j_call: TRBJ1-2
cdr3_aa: CASGSRESNYGYTF
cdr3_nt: TGCGCCAGTGGATCCAGGGAGTCTAACTATGGCTACACCTTC

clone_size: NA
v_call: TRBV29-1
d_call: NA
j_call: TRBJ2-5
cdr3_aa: CSVEREQGWQYF
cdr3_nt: TGCAGCGTTGAACGGGAACAGGGTTGGCAGTACTTC

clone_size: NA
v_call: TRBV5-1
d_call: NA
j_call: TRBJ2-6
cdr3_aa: CASSLVPGVGANVLTF
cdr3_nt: TGCGCCAGCAGCTTGGTTCCCGGGGTTGGGGCCAACGTCCTGACTTTC

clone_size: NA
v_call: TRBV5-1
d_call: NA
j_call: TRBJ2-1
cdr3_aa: CASSLEGPPYNEQFF
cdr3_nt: TGCGCCAGCAGCTTGGAAGGGCCTCCCTACAATGAGCAGTTCTTC